This T cell receptor (beta chain) emerged from a study of T-cell reconstitution after alpha-beta-depleted transplantation in children. CDR1 and CDR2 (germline): SGHDT, YYEEEE. The CDR3 totals 16 residues. The V gene end was trimmed by 2 bases and the J gene end by 2 bases; junction bases not matched to a gene: 5. This clonotype showed up many times. Unique molecular identifiers tagged the TCRbeta library. TCRdb ran MiXCR on the PCR reads and lists one entry per CDR3 protein. Of approximately 16,000 distinct CDR3 sequences listed, just over 5% are singletons. The source of this sequence is a boy aged 5-17 years with acute lymphoblastic leukemia, due to receive a stem cell transplant. The starting material was PBMCs, obtained before TCRalphabeta/CD19-depleted stem cell transplant. The V and J genes are TRBV5-6 and TRBJ2-2; 8 bases are shared with TRBD1. The CDR3 DNA follows: TGTGCCAGCAGCTTAGGGACAGGAGACAACACCGGGGAGCTGTTTTTT. It yields the protein CASSLGTGDNTGELFF.